This T cell receptor (beta chain) was observed in a study of T cells in Graves' hyperthyroidism and ophthalmopathy. RNA transcripts gave rise to amplified TCR beta CDR3 regions. The HTBI set primed first-round TCR CDR3 RT-PCR. TCRdb analysed the multiplex PCR reads with MiXCR anew, one entry per CDR3 protein. This table holds about 510,000 distinct CDR3 sequences, 14% found once. This clonotype was counted between two and nine times. Antigen specificity is unknown. General study findings and limits: Most expanded thyroid clonotypes above 0.001 recurred in blood. Prediction of ophthalmopathy progression came a median around 6.1 months pre-onset.

Stable Graves' hyperthyroidism denoted no ophthalmopathy progression over 18 months. Isolation of PBMCs was performed on about 9.9 ml fresh peripheral blood. The CDR3 is 16 amino acids. The germline CDR1 and CDR2 sequences are SQVTM and ANQGSEA. With V trimmed by 0 bases and J by 1 base, 3 bases remained unmatched. This TCR was recovered from a woman aged 40-49 years with Graves' hyperthyroidism. The sample consisted of blood. This chain joins TRBV29-1 and TRBJ2-4, with 10 bases fitting TRBD2. CDR3 protein: CSVEDISGRAKNIQYF. Written as DNA, the CDR3 is TGCAGCGTTGAAGATATTAGCGGGAGGGCCAAAAACATTCAGTACTTC.